This T cell receptor beta chain comes out of a study of shared clonotypes between healthy human individuals. Profiling relied on immunoSEQ multiplex PCR, and the TCRdb table lists in-frame clones only, not all of them. The table lists roughly 1,500,000 clones, roughly 98% of them singletons. V lost 6 bases, J lost 3 bases, and 11 bases stayed unmatched. Germline loops: CDR1 SGHDT, CDR2 YYEEEE. The CDR3 runs 15 residues. V usage is TRBV5-6 and J usage is TRBJ1-1, with TRBD1 identical over 7 bases. The TCR comes from a man aged 25 to 40 in good health. The specimen was naive CD4+ T cells sorted from blood. The subset here: CD45RA+ positively selected. CDR3 region: CASKRRPQGDTEAFF. The CDR3 DNA reads TGTGCCAGCAAACGGAGGCCGCAGGGGGACACTGAAGCTTTCTTT.